The text below deals with one T cell receptor beta chain. Its antigen is undetermined. This entry is derived from a study of a mutant IDH1 vaccine in newly diagnosed glioma. For the study at large: Patients previously underwent radiotherapy, temozolomide, or both, and most underwent both.

Sample time point: baseline, week 1 (first vaccination visit). Treatment: pre-vaccination baseline after standard-of-care therapy. New WHO grade 3 or 4 astrocytomas that were IDH1-mutant and ATRX-lost occurred in the donors. The study's findings and limits: Induction of immune responses by the vaccine occurred in roughly 93% of patients. Any relationship between pseudoprogression and changes in top peripheral T cell clonotypes seemed absent.

Some clones are missing from TCRdb's copy, which holds only in-frame ones; the method was immunoSEQ multiplex PCR. Among about 50,000 clones listed, 70% to 90% were seen once. This receptor was taken from a man aged 35 to 55 with glioma. Sequencing used PBMCs, obtained from a glioma patient treated with radiotherapy, temozolomide or both.

This chain's CDR3 is CASSLVGGSNEQFF. The CDR3 nucleotides are TGTGCCAGCAGCTTGGTTGGGGGAAGCAATGAGCAGTTCTTC. The V gene is TRBV5-4, the J gene TRBJ2-1; D is perhaps TRBD1 or TRBD2 (5 bases each). CDR3 length equals 14 residues. Germline V gene sequence: CDR1 SGHNT, CDR2 YYREEE (reference sequence). Trimming removed 0 bases at V and 6 bases at J, with 10 bases between.